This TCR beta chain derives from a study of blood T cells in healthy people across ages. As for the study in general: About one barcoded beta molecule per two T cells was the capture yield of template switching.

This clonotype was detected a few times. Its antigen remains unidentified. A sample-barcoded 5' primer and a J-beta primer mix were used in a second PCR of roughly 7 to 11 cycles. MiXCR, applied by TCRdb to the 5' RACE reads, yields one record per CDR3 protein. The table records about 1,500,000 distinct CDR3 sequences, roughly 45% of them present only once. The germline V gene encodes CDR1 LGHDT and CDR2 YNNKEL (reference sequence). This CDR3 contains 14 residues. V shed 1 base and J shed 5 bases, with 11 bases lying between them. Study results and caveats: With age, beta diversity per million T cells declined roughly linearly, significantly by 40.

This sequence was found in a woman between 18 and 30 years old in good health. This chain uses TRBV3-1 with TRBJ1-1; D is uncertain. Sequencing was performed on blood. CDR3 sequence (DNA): TGTGCCAGCAGCCAAGGGATCGGGAGGACTGAAGCTTTCTTT. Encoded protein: CASSQGIGRTEAFF.